What follows are 17 T cell receptor beta chains derived from one specimen sequenced in a study of T-cell memory formation after mild COVID-19. TCRdb used MiXCR to reprocess the 5' RACE reads, holding one entry per CDR3 protein. This repertoire shows 450,000 to 650,000 distinct CDR3 sequences, about a fifth found once; its top ten account for about 8.4%. Sequenced input: PBMCs or a T cell subset sorted from them (not recorded which). The source of these receptors is an adult woman who had mild COVID-19 (a few samples of this study predate the infection). Cell type and time point are not known.

This clonotype was found many times. The rearrangement joins TRBV12-3 or TRBV12-4 to TRBJ2-3; TRBD2 might be the D (6 bases). V was shortened by 8 bases and J by 5 bases, with 20 bases between the two germline ends. The CDR3 extends over 15 amino acids. The CDR3 DNA follows: TGTGCCAGCGGCGCCACCAGAGCGGGCGGAGATACGCAGTATTTT. This gives the protein CASGATRAGGDTQYF.

Only a few counts were recorded for this clonotype. The chain couples TRBV3-1 to TRBJ2-2; D remains unclear. Trimming shortened V by 2 bases and J by 7 bases, and 2 bases separated the two germline ends. Germline V gives CDR1 LGHDT, CDR2 YNNKEL (reference sequence). This CDR3 has 11 amino acids. CDR3 nucleotide sequence: TGTGCCAGCAGCCAAATCGGGGAGCTGTTTTTT. Residues: CASSQIGELFF.

There are a few counts of this clonotype. V usage is TRBV5-1 and J usage is TRBJ2-1, with D possibly called TRBD1 or TRBD2 (6 bases each). Trimming took off 0 bases at V and 6 bases at J, with 13 bases between the two ends. There are 15 residues in the CDR3. From germline, CDR1 is SGHRS and CDR2 YFSETQ. The CDR3 spells CASSLVRGAVNEQFF. CDR3 DNA: TGCGCCAGCAGCTTGGTGAGGGGGGCGGTCAATGAGCAGTTCTTC. The full variable domain, in which reference TRBV5-1 and TRBJ2-1 provide the parts outside the CDR3, is KAGVTQTPRYLIKTRGQQVTLSCSPISGHRSVSWYQQTPGQGLQFLFEYFSETQRNKGNFPGRFSGRQFSNSRSEMNVSTLELGDSALYLCASSLVRGAVNEQFFGPGTRLTVL.

This clonotype has more than one count but fewer than ten. The chain combines TRBV3-1 with TRBJ1-1, with 8 bases identical to TRBD1. The germline gives CDR1 LGHDT, CDR2 YNNKEL (reference sequence). The CDR3 runs 14 residues. V lost 2 bases to trimming and J lost 3 bases; unmatched junction nucleotides: 2. The CDR3: CASSQRDRYTEAFF. The CDR3 DNA follows: TGTGCCAGCAGCCAAAGGGACAGGTACACTGAAGCTTTCTTT.

This clonotype was seen a few times. The genes are TRBV7-2 and TRBJ2-1, with D hard to call. V lost 6 bases, J lost 5 bases, and 5 bases lay in between. In germline, CDR1 is SGHTA, CDR2 FQGNSA. This CDR3 is 11 amino acids long. In nucleotides, the CDR3 is TGTGCCAGCAGGAAAAACAATGAGCAGTTCTTC. Translation gives CASRKNNEQFF.

The CDR3 is CASSHRTGTVAKNIQYF. The CDR3 DNA is TGTGCCAGCAGCCACCGGACAGGGACAGTAGCCAAAAACATTCAGTACTTC. The chain combines TRBV6-5 with TRBJ2-4; 8 bases align to TRBD1. CDR1 is MNHEY and CDR2 is SVGAGI in the germline V gene. This CDR3 region has 17 residues. V lost 6 bases to trimming and J lost 0 bases; unmatched junction nucleotides: 10.

The chain couples TRBV10-3 to TRBJ2-3; 13 bases fit TRBD2. Trimming cost V 2 bases and J 3 bases; bases outside gene matches: 11. This CDR3 contains 19 residues. In germline, CDR1 is ENHRY, CDR2 SYGVKD. The CDR3 region is CAISEMVLAGGPGTDTQYF. Here the CDR3 DNA reads TGTGCCATCAGTGAGATGGTACTAGCGGGAGGGCCTGGGACAGATACGCAGTATTTT.

This chain links TRBV5-1 with TRBJ2-2, with a weak D call TRBD2 (7 bases). The germline V gene has CDR1 SGHRS and CDR2 YFSETQ. The CDR3 totals 17 residues. With 1 base removed from V and 0 bases from J, the gap between germline ends came to 13 bases. In DNA, the CDR3 is TGCGCCAGCAGCTTGATCGGGGGGCTTACGAACACCGGGGAGCTGTTTTTT. This codes for CASSLIGGLTNTGELFF.

The chain recombines TRBV12-3 or TRBV12-4 with TRBJ1-1; the D is unclear. Trimming pared 5 bases from V and 8 bases from J, leaving 15 bases between. The CDR3 has 13 amino acids. The CDR3 is CASSPSNFPEAFF. In nucleotides, the CDR3 is TGTGCCAGCAGTCCCTCCAATTTCCCCGAAGCTTTCTTT.

The sample holds a few counts of this clonotype. The V call is TRBV5-1, the J call TRBJ2-5, with TRBD1 as a possible D gene (6 bases). The germline V and J ends were trimmed by 3 bases and 4 bases, with 13 bases remaining between them. CDR1 SGHRS and CDR2 YFSETQ come from the germline V gene. The CDR3 contains 14 residues. CDR3 in DNA: TGCGCCAGCAGCTCGGAACAGGGCCGAGAGACCCAGTACTTC. Translated: CASSSEQGRETQYF. Filled out from reference TRBV5-1 and TRBJ2-5, the complete variable domain reads KAGVTQTPRYLIKTRGQQVTLSCSPISGHRSVSWYQQTPGQGLQFLFEYFSETQRNKGNFPGRFSGRQFSNSRSEMNVSTLELGDSALYLCASSSEQGRETQYFGPGTRLLVL.

This clonotype was picked up a small number of times. In DNA form, the CDR3 reads TGTGCCAGCAGCCCCCCGGTCGCACCTAAGAACACTGAAGCTTTCTTT. It yields the protein CASSPPVAPKNTEAFF. The V gene is TRBV7-9, the J gene TRBJ1-1; D remains unclear. The CDR3 consists of 16 residues. CDR1 SEHNR and CDR2 FQNEAQ come from the germline V gene (reference sequence). V dropped 5 bases and J dropped 1 base, with 17 bases sitting between them. The full variable domain, in which reference TRBV7-9 and TRBJ1-1 provide the parts outside the CDR3, is DTGVSQNPRHKITKRGQNVTFRCDPISEHNRLYWYRQTLGQGPEFLTYFQNEAQLEKSRLLSDRFSAERPKGSFSTLEIQRTEQGDSAMYLCASSPPVAPKNTEAFFGQGTRLTVV.

The chain recombines TRBV5-1 with TRBJ2-7; 9 nucleotides line up with TRBD1. Germline CDR1 is SGHRS and CDR2 is YFSETQ. V was clipped by 4 bases and J by 7 bases; unmatched bases: 18. This CDR3 contains 17 residues. CDR3: CASSHKPADRGREEQYF. The DNA of the CDR3 is TGCGCCAGCAGCCATAAACCGGCGGACAGGGGTAGAGAGGAGCAGTACTTC.

This clonotype was found a few times. V is TRBV20-1 and J is TRBJ2-7; D possibly uses TRBD1 or TRBD2 (7 bases each). Germline V CDR1 and CDR2: DFQATT, SNEGSKA (reference sequence). This CDR3 contains 14 residues. Trimming removed 4 bases from V and 0 bases from J, with 13 bases in between. In nucleotides, the CDR3 is TGCAGTGCTACTCAGGGGGGGGCCTCCTACGAGCAGTACTTC. This codes for CSATQGGASYEQYF.

This clonotype was counted a single time. A much larger clonotype is one base distant, so this may be a read error. The chain has TRBV24-1 and TRBJ2-3; 8 bases align to TRBD1. Germline-derived CDR1 and CDR2 are KGHDR and SFDVKD. The CDR3 covers 16 residues. V lost 9 bases, J lost 4 bases, and 14 bases stayed unmatched. The CDR3 DNA reads TGTGCCACCGGCGATGGGAACAGGGGGTCTGCAGATACGCAGTATTTT. This translates into CATGDGNRGSADTQYF.

This clonotype has only a few counts. The gene calls are TRBV6-2 or TRBV6-3 and TRBJ2-1, with TRBD1 identical over 10 bases. CDR1 is MNHEY, CDR2 SVGEGT, per germline. The V gene end was trimmed by 7 bases and the J gene end by 9 bases; junction bases not matched to a gene: 9. The CDR3 totals 14 residues. This CDR3 is CASTRRDRGGEQFF. For the CDR3, the DNA is TGTGCCAGCACGCGCCGGGACAGGGGAGGTGAGCAGTTCTTC.

The gene calls are TRBV9 and TRBJ2-1, with a weak D call TRBD1 (5 bases). Germline CDR1 reads SGDLS; CDR2 reads YYNGEE. The V end lost 3 bases, the J end lost 3 bases, and 13 bases lay between the germline ends. This CDR3 has 15 residues. The CDR3 protein is CASSEWETGYNEQFF. The CDR3 region has the DNA TGTGCCAGCAGCGAGTGGGAAACAGGCTACAATGAGCAGTTCTTC.

This sequence joins TRBV6-1 and TRBJ2-3; 12 nucleotides agree with TRBD2. Germline CDR1 reads MNHNS; CDR2 reads SASEGT. The trim removed 3 bases at V and 5 bases at J, leaving 3 bases unmatched. CDR3 length: 15 amino acids. The CDR3: CASSDATSGRDTQYF. The CDR3, as DNA: TGTGCCAGCAGTGACGCGACTAGCGGGAGAGATACGCAGTATTTT.